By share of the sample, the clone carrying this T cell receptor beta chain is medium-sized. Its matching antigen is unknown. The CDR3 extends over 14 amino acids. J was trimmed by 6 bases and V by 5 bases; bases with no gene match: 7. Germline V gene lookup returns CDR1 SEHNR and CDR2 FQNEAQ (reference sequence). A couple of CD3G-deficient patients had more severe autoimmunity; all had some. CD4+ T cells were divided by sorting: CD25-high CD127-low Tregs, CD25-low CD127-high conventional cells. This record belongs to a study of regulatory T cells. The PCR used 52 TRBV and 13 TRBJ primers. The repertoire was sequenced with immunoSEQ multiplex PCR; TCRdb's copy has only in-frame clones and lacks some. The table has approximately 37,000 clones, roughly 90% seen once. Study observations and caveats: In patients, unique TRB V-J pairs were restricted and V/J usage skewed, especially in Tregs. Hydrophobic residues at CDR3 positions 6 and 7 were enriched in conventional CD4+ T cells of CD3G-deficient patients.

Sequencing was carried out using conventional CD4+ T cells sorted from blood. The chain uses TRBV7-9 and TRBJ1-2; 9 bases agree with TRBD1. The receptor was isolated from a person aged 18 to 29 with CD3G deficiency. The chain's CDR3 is CASSAGTGLNGYTF. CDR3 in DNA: TGTGCCAGCAGCGCGGGGACAGGGTTGAATGGCTACACCTTC.